The 28 T cell receptor beta chains below come from one sample, sequenced in a study of shared clonotypes between healthy human individuals. Data came from immunoSEQ multiplex PCR; TCRdb stores just in-frame clones and leaves some out. The repertoire holds roughly 650,000 clones, with roughly 97% as singletons. The sample comprised naive CD4+ T cells sorted from blood. Indicated subset: CD45RA+ positively selected. These receptors were collected from a woman in her twenties or thirties in good health.

This sequence joins TRBV7-8 and TRBJ2-1; possibly TRBD1 for D (6 bases). The germline CDR1 and CDR2 sequences are SGHVS and FQNEAQ. V was trimmed by 5 bases and J by 5 bases, leaving 16 bases between them. This CDR3 has 15 amino acids. CDR3 sequence (DNA): TGTGCCAGCAGCGTATTCAGGGGCCCGGACAATGAGCAGTTCTTC. It translates to CASSVFRGPDNEQFF. Full variable domain (remainder filled in from reference TRBV7-8 and TRBJ2-1): GAGVSQSPRYKVAKRGQDVALRCDPISGHVSLFWYQQALGQGPEFLTYFQNEAQLDKSGLPSDRFFAERPEGSVSTLKIQRTQQEDSAVYLCASSVFRGPDNEQFFGPGTRLTVL.

The chain is built from TRBV27 and TRBJ2-5; perhaps TRBD2 as D (5 bases). This CDR3 has 14 amino acids. In germline, CDR1 is MNHEY, CDR2 SMNVEV (reference sequence). The V gene lost 3 bases and the J gene lost 2 bases, with 10 bases spanning the gap. The chain's CDR3 is CASSFSGSQETQYF. The CDR3 DNA follows: TGTGCCAGCAGTTTCAGCGGATCACAAGAGACCCAGTACTTC.

V and J are TRBV28 and TRBJ1-5, with TRBD1 as a possible D gene (5 bases). Trimming removed 6 bases from V and 4 bases from J, with 16 bases in between. The CDR3 loop spans 15 amino acids. Germline CDR1 MDHEN, CDR2 SYDVKM. CDR3 protein: CASRGGTVRNQPQHF. The CDR3 DNA follows: TGTGCCAGCAGGGGGGGGACCGTGAGGAATCAGCCCCAGCATTTT.

CDR3 residues: CAWSHSWGYTF. The CDR3 DNA follows: TGTGCCTGGAGTCACTCTTGGGGCTACACCTTC. The chain carries TRBV30 and TRBJ1-2; no definite D call. CDR3 length equals 11 residues. CDR1 is GTSNPN, CDR2 SVGIG, per germline (reference sequence). The germline V and J ends were trimmed by 2 bases and 8 bases, with 9 bases remaining between them.

The count of this clone is one. The chain combines TRBV18 with TRBJ2-1, with D perhaps being TRBD1 or TRBD2 (6 bases each). Germline V gives CDR1 KGHSH, CDR2 LQKENI. The CDR3 length is 16 residues. Trimming removed 1 base from V and 3 bases from J, with 13 bases in between. The CDR3 protein is CASSPRGRGDYNEQFF. The CDR3 bases are TGTGCCAGCTCACCACGGGGGCGCGGGGACTACAATGAGCAGTTCTTC.

V gene TRBV2 combines with J gene TRBJ1-1, with D tentatively TRBD1 (6 bases). With 6 bases removed from V and 0 bases from J, the gap between germline ends came to 17 bases. CDR1 is SNHLY and CDR2 is FYNNEI in the germline V gene. This CDR3 contains 16 residues. CDR3 DNA sequence: TGTGCCAGCAGGTTGGAGGGGGATAGAATGAACACTGAAGCTTTCTTT. Translated: CASRLEGDRMNTEAFF.

This clone was found once. The V gene is TRBV27, the J gene TRBJ2-2; 8 positions agree with TRBD1. This CDR3 is 16 amino acids long. Germline V gene data show CDR1 as MNHEY and CDR2 as SMNVEV (reference sequence). Trimming removed 1 base from V and 3 bases from J; junction bases left unmatched: 4. CDR3 amino acids: CASSLFGQGYTGELFF. For the CDR3, the DNA is TGTGCCAGCAGTTTATTCGGACAGGGTTACACCGGGGAGCTGTTTTTT.

V and J are TRBV2 and TRBJ1-5; TRBD1 matches at 7 bases. Germline-derived CDR1 and CDR2 are SNHLY and FYNNEI. The CDR3 has 15 amino acids. Trimming took 6 bases from V and 9 from J; bases not matched to a gene: 14. The CDR3 DNA is TGTGCCAGCAGCCTTAGACAGGGAGGGTTCCGGCCCCAGCATTTT. Amino acid sequence: CASSLRQGGFRPQHF.

In DNA, the CDR3 is TGTGCCAGCAGCGATGGACAGGGTGCCTACGAGCAGTACTTC. It translates to CASSDGQGAYEQYF. This sequence joins TRBV28 and TRBJ2-7, with 8 bases lining up with TRBD1. The junction had 6 bases not matched to a gene; V was cut back by 6 bases and J by 2 bases. The CDR3 length is 14 residues. From germline, CDR1 is MDHEN and CDR2 SYDVKM.

In this sample, this clone turned up a few times. The chain has TRBV2 and TRBJ2-2, with 8 bases matching TRBD2. The ends lost 7 bases at V and 7 bases at J; junction bases unmatched: 8. The germline gives CDR1 SNHLY, CDR2 FYNNEI. The CDR3 loop spans 14 amino acids. The CDR3 is CASNSGKVGGELFF. For the CDR3, the DNA is TGTGCCAGCAATAGCGGGAAGGTGGGCGGGGAGCTGTTTTTT.

This rearrangement joins TRBV5-6 to TRBJ1-1; 8 bases line up with TRBD1. Unmatched junction bases numbered 8, after V lost 0 bases and J lost 1 base. The CDR3 runs to 17 residues. Germline CDR1 reads SGHDT; CDR2 reads YYEEEE. The CDR3 nucleotides are TGTGCCAGCAGCTTGGAACCCGACAGGGGCTCGAACACTGAAGCTTTCTTT. This codes for CASSLEPDRGSNTEAFF. Full variable domain (outside the CDR3, taken from reference TRBV5-6 and TRBJ1-1): DAGVTQSPTHLIKTRGQQVTLRCSPKSGHDTVSWYQQALGQGPQFIFQYYEEEERQRGNFPDRFSGHQFPNYSSELNVNALLLGDSALYLCASSLEPDRGSNTEAFFGQGTRLTVV.

This chain connects TRBV7-9 to TRBJ1-1; tentative D call: TRBD1 (5 bases). CDR3 length: 15 amino acids. Trimming shortened V by 3 bases and J by 4 bases, and 15 bases separated the two germline ends. Germline V gene data show CDR1 as SEHNR and CDR2 as FQNEAQ (reference sequence). The CDR3 nucleotides are TGTGCCAGCAGCTTTGGGACGGCCGGGGGCACTGAAGCTTTCTTT. As protein: CASSFGTAGGTEAFF.

The V gene is TRBV27, the J gene TRBJ2-7; TRBD1 aligns across 9 bases. CDR1 is MNHEY and CDR2 is SMNVEV in the germline V gene (reference sequence). This CDR3 spans 16 amino acids. Trimming took 3 bases from V and 4 from J; bases not matched to a gene: 10. CDR3 protein: CASSFRTGEQLYEQYF. For the CDR3, the DNA is TGTGCCAGCAGTTTCCGGACAGGGGAACAACTTTACGAGCAGTACTTC.

V usage is TRBV11-2 and J usage is TRBJ2-7; TRBD1 aligns across 9 bases. The CDR3 runs to 17 residues. The germline gives CDR1 SGHAT, CDR2 FQNNGV. V lost 5 bases to trimming and J lost 2 bases; unmatched junction nucleotides: 13. In DNA, the CDR3 is TGTGCCAGCAGCACTTTCAGGGCGCGACAGGGGGCCTACGAGCAGTACTTC. Amino acids: CASSTFRARQGAYEQYF.

The rearrangement links TRBV5-6 to TRBJ2-5; D unresolved. CDR3 length: 14 residues. From germline, CDR1 is SGHDT and CDR2 YYEEEE. Trimming took off 5 bases at V and 1 base at J, with 12 bases between the two ends. As DNA, the CDR3 is TGTGCCAGCAGGGCTCGTGGGTCCCAAGAGACCCAGTACTTC. Residues: CASRARGSQETQYF.

The V call is TRBV27, the J call TRBJ1-5, with D unclear. CDR1 is MNHEY, CDR2 SMNVEV, per germline (reference sequence). The ends were cut back, 3 bases at V and 1 base at J, with 10 bases in the middle. The CDR3 runs 15 residues. CDR3 sequence reads: CASSFRLRSNQPQHF. As DNA, the CDR3 is TGTGCCAGCAGTTTCCGCCTGAGAAGCAATCAGCCCCAGCATTTT.

This rearrangement joins TRBV18 to TRBJ2-3, with TRBD2 matching 8 bases. Per germline, CDR1 KGHSH and CDR2 LQKENI. The CDR3 length is 15 residues. Losses at the gene ends were 4 bases for V and 3 bases for J; bases not matched to a gene: 6. CDR3 sequence: CASSQSGSRTDTQYF. CDR3 nucleotides: TGTGCCAGCTCACAAAGCGGGAGTAGGACAGATACGCAGTATTTT.

The CDR3 DNA reads TGTGCCAGCAGCTTAGACAGGGGGAGTTTTAAGGGGAAAAACATTCAGTACTTC. It specifies CASSLDRGSFKGKNIQYF. The V gene is TRBV5-8, the J gene TRBJ2-4; 9 nucleotides match TRBD1. The CDR3 is 18 amino acids. V was clipped by 2 bases and J by 4 bases; unmatched bases: 13. The germline gives CDR1 SGHTS, CDR2 YDEGEE.

This chain joins TRBV20-1 and TRBJ2-3, with D tentatively TRBD2 (5 bases). In germline, CDR1 is DFQATT, CDR2 SNEGSKA (reference sequence). This CDR3 is 11 amino acids long. Trimming cost V 3 bases and J 11 bases, with 12 bases left between them. As DNA, the CDR3 is TGCAGTGCTAGGGCCTTACGGGAGCAGTATTTT. This translates into CSARALREQYF.

The chain links TRBV14 to TRBJ2-7; D is uncertain. This CDR3 has 13 residues. V lost 0 bases to trimming and J lost 6 bases, with 9 bases between them. Germline CDR1 reads SGHDN; CDR2 reads FVKESK. The CDR3 coding sequence is TGTGCCAGCAGCCAAGATTTCCTACGCGAGCAGTACTTC. It codes for CASSQDFLREQYF.

The rearrangement links TRBV5-4 to TRBJ1-4, with D maybe TRBD1 (6 bases). Trimming left V 9 bases short and J 4 bases short, with 10 bases between. CDR1 SGHNT and CDR2 YYREEE come from the germline V gene (reference sequence). The CDR3 spans 12 residues. CDR3 DNA: TGTGCCATAGGGGGTATTAATGAAAAACTGTTTTTT. Its translation: CAIGGINEKLFF.

This chain connects TRBV2 to TRBJ1-5; TRBD1 aligns across 10 bases. The CDR3 length is 15 residues. Germline CDR1 SNHLY, CDR2 FYNNEI. V was clipped by 4 bases and J by 5 bases; unmatched bases: 5. The CDR3 loop is CASSGDRGRYQPQHF. CDR3 sequence (DNA): TGTGCCAGCAGTGGCGACAGGGGGCGGTATCAGCCCCAGCATTTT.

This chain uses TRBV5-4 with TRBJ2-3, with 14 nucleotides matching TRBD2. V lost 4 bases to trimming and J lost 4 bases; unmatched junction nucleotides: 5. Germline V lookup: CDR1 SGHNT, CDR2 YYREEE (reference sequence). The CDR3 has 16 residues. The CDR3 spells CASSLGLAGAADTQYF. CDR3 bases: TGTGCCAGCAGCCTGGGACTAGCGGGAGCCGCAGATACGCAGTATTTT.

CDR3 in DNA: TGTGCCAGCAGTTCAGGACTAGCGGCCGGGACCCAGTACTTC. It codes for CASSSGLAAGTQYF. The chain joins TRBV6-6 to TRBJ2-5, with TRBD2 identical over 10 bases. Germline loops: CDR1 MNHNY, CDR2 SVGAGI (reference sequence). The J segment lost 7 bases and the V segment lost 4 bases, leaving 6 bases of the junction unmatched. This CDR3 spans 14 amino acids.

Here the CDR3 reads CASSEALRNQPQHF. The CDR3 DNA reads TGTGCCAGCAGTGAAGCGCTGAGGAATCAGCCCCAGCATTTT. The J gene is TRBJ1-5, the V gene TRBV2; the D is unclear. Germline V gene lookup returns CDR1 SNHLY and CDR2 FYNNEI. V gave up 0 bases and J gave up 4 bases, with 7 bases separating them. This CDR3 has 14 amino acids. Together with reference TRBV2 and TRBJ1-5, the CDR3 gives the full variable domain: EPEVTQTPSHQVTQMGQEVILRCVPISNHLYFYWYRQILGQKVEFLVSFYNNEISEKSEIFDDQFSVERPDGSNFTLKIRSTKLEDSAMYFCASSEALRNQPQHFGDGTRLSIL.

This rearrangement joins TRBV9 to TRBJ2-3, with D possibly matching TRBD2 (6 bases). CDR1 and CDR2 from the germline V gene are SGDLS and YYNGEE. V lost 2 bases and J 1 base, leaving 11 bases between the germline ends. This CDR3 is built from 15 residues. The CDR3 reads CASSVSSSGTDTQYF. The CDR3 DNA reads as TGTGCCAGCAGCGTTTCGTCTAGCGGCACAGATACGCAGTATTTT.

The V and J genes are TRBV15 and TRBJ2-7; D uncertain. V gave up 1 base and J gave up 2 bases, with 9 bases separating them. The CDR3 contains 14 residues. Germline CDR1 reads LNHNV; CDR2 reads YYDKDF (reference sequence). CDR3 nucleotides: TGTGCCACCAGCAGAGCGCACGGGCCCTACGAGCAGTACTTC. Translated, it gives CATSRAHGPYEQYF. Filled out from reference TRBV15 and TRBJ2-7, the complete variable domain reads DAMVIQNPRYQVTQFGKPVTLSCSQTLNHNVMYWYQQKSSQAPKLLFHYYDKDFNNEADTPDNFQSRRPNTSFCFLDIRSPGLGDTAMYLCATSRAHGPYEQYFGPGTRLTVT.

V gene TRBV27 combines with J gene TRBJ2-1; possible D gene TRBD2, 6 bases. There are 13 residues in the CDR3. Germline CDR1 reads MNHEY; CDR2 reads SMNVEV (reference sequence). V lost 3 bases and J 7 bases, leaving 10 bases between the germline ends. CDR3 sequence reads: CASSFLRGNEQFF. The CDR3 DNA reads TGTGCCAGCAGTTTTCTACGGGGGAATGAGCAGTTCTTC.